This is a list of T cell receptor beta chains from one sample in a study of T cell repertoires in cytomegalovirus infection. Their recognized antigens are unknown. MiXCR, run by TCRdb on the reads, gives a single entry per CDR3 protein. The sample records approximately 1,000,000 distinct CDR3 sequences, less than 40% being singletons. This sample comprised cultured CD8+ T cells from PBMCs, obtained from culture after CMV antigen stimulation. Receptors were obtained from a human donor in good health (CMV status not recorded). Some clones in this sample may be carry-over from other donors' samples. The CDR3 runs from the conserved cysteine through the conserved F or W. The D gene is left open where the match is weak. Clone size is not always given. Where it is, it says once, few, many or a class for expanded clones.

TRBJ1-5 | NA | TRBV6-1 | NA | CASSEVYQPQHF | TGTGCCAGCAGTGAAGTTTATCAGCCCCAGCATTTT
TRBJ2-3 | few | TRBV6-5 | TRBD1 | CASSQGPGQGAVADTQYF | TGTGCCAGCAGCCAGGGCCCGGGACAGGGGGCTGTGGCAGATACGCAGTATTTT
TRBJ1-1 | NA | TRBV7-9 | NA | CASSLEIGAPTEEAFF | TGTGCCAGCAGCTTAGAAATTGGGGCGCCGACGGAAGAAGCTTTCTTT
TRBJ2-7 | NA | TRBV7-9 | TRBD2 | CASSLGLAGGIEQYF | TGTGCCAGCAGCTTGGGTCTAGCGGGGGGGATCGAGCAGTACTTC
TRBJ2-3 | NA | TRBV4-1 | NA | CASSQEAVLSTDTQYF | TGCGCCAGCAGCCAAGAGGCCGTACTCAGCACAGATACGCAGTATTTT
TRBJ1-1 | NA | TRBV29-1 | NA | CSVEGPEAFF | TGCAGCGTTGAAGGGCCGGAAGCTTTCTTT
TRBJ2-7 | NA | TRBV4-1 | NA | CASSQEFGSYEQYF | TGCGCCAGCAGCCAAGAGTTCGGTTCCTACGAGCAGTACTTC
TRBJ1-1 | NA | TRBV29-1 | TRBD1 | CSVEGESGTGGRSTEAFF | TGCAGCGTTGAGGGGGAATCCGGGACAGGGGGCAGGAGCACTGAAGCTTTCTTT
TRBJ1-5 | NA | TRBV19 | NA | CASSIVAIRGNQPQHF | TGTGCCAGTAGTATTGTGGCAATCCGAGGCAATCAGCCCCAGCATTTT
TRBJ2-1 | many | TRBV7-8 | NA | CASSLKAGQFF | TGTGCCAGCAGCTTGAAGGCCGGCCAGTTCTTC
TRBJ2-5 | NA | TRBV7-9 | NA | CAGSPRDTRETQYF | TGTGCCGGCAGCCCAAGGGACACTCGGGAGACCCAGTACTTC
TRBJ2-7 | many | TRBV7-2 | NA | CASSLDPRYPYEQYF | TGTGCCAGCAGCTTAGACCCCAGGTATCCCTACGAGCAGTACTTC
TRBJ2-3 | few | TRBV27 | TRBD1 | CASSLGGQLTDTQYF | TGTGCCAGCAGTTTAGGGGGACAGTTAACAGATACGCAGTATTTT
TRBJ2-1 | few | TRBV7-9 | NA | CASSSPILLNEQFF | TGTGCCAGCAGCTCGCCCATCCTACTGAATGAGCAGTTCTTC
TRBJ1-1 | few | TRBV12-3/TRBV12-4 | NA | CASSPRVF | TGTGCCAGCAGTCCCCGGGTCTTT
TRBJ1-1 | few | TRBV6-1 | NA | CASSESRIRNTEAFF | TGTGCCAGCAGTGAATCAAGGATACGGAACACTGAAGCTTTCTTT
TRBJ1-4 | NA | TRBV2 | NA | CASSETGTPNEKLFF | TGTGCCAGCAGCGAGACCGGGACGCCTAATGAAAAACTGTTTTTT
TRBJ1-5 | few | TRBV6-2/TRBV6-3 | NA | CASSYTREGSNQPQHF | TGTGCCAGCAGTTACACCCGGGAAGGAAGCAATCAGCCCCAGCATTTT
TRBJ1-1 | NA | TRBV20-1 | TRBD1 | CSATGTGLPEAFF | TGCAGTGCTACCGGGACAGGGCTTCCTGAAGCTTTCTTT
TRBJ2-1 | few | TRBV4-3 | TRBD2 | CASTLAGTNNEQFF | TGCGCCAGCACCCTAGCGGGGACTAACAATGAGCAGTTCTTC
TRBJ1-4 | NA | TRBV6-1 | NA | CASSEATGLANKKLFF | TGTGCCAGCAGTGAAGCCACAGGGTTGGCTAATAAAAAACTGTTTTTT
TRBJ2-7 | NA | TRBV5-6 | NA | CASSEGLSVYEQYF | TGTGCCAGCTCCGAGGGACTCTCTGTCTACGAGCAGTACTTC
TRBJ2-1 | few | TRBV7-2 | TRBD2 | CASGSSGPTDEQFF | TGTGCCAGTGGGTCTAGCGGGCCTACGGATGAGCAGTTCTTC
TRBJ2-1 | few | TRBV7-9 | TRBD1 | CASSASQQGDEQFF | TGTGCCAGCAGCGCTAGTCAACAGGGGGATGAGCAGTTCTTC
TRBJ2-5 | many | TRBV12-3/TRBV12-4 | NA | CASSSTQGPERETQYF | TGTGCCAGCAGTTCAACACAGGGTCCGGAGAGAGAGACCCAGTACTTC
TRBJ2-3 | many | TRBV19 | NA | CASSWAAAEIRGQYF | TGTGCCAGTAGTTGGGCGGCGGCGGAAATACGGGGACAGTATTTT
TRBJ1-2 | few | TRBV27 | NA | CASSYFQGTNYGYTF | TGTGCCAGCAGTTACTTTCAGGGGACGAACTATGGCTACACCTTC
TRBJ2-1 | few | TRBV12-3/TRBV12-4 | NA | CASSLFVGGNEQFF | TGTGCCAGCAGTTTATTTGTAGGGGGCAATGAGCAGTTCTTC
TRBJ1-1 | NA | TRBV6-2/TRBV6-3 | TRBD1 | CASSVEQAQGAFF | TGTGCCAGCAGTGTGGAACAGGCACAGGGGGCTTTCTTT
TRBJ1-4 | NA | TRBV27 | NA | CASSLSIFGGGTSGEKLFF | TGTGCCAGCAGTTTATCGATTTTCGGTGGAGGGACGTCGGGTGAAAAACTGTTTTTT
TRBJ1-2 | NA | TRBV12-3/TRBV12-4 | TRBD1 | CASSITYSGGSGYTF | TGTGCCAGCAGTATTACCTATTCAGGGGGTTCGGGCTACACCTTC
TRBJ2-1 | many | TRBV24-1 | TRBD1 | CATSGYRGDEQFF | TGTGCCACCAGTGGCTACAGGGGAGATGAGCAGTTCTTC
TRBJ2-7 | NA | TRBV4-1 | NA | CASSRGPTLGDEQYF | TGCGCCAGCAGCCGAGGACCCACGCTGGGGGACGAGCAGTACTTC
TRBJ2-5 | NA | TRBV12-3/TRBV12-4 | NA | CASSLGPSETQYF | TGTGCCAGCAGCCTGGGCCCTTCGGAGACCCAGTACTTC
TRBJ2-2 | NA | TRBV9 | NA | CASSPGSPGELFF | TGTGCCAGCAGCCCAGGGTCCCCCGGGGAGCTGTTTTTT
TRBJ2-1 | many | TRBV7-8 | NA | CASSFDEQFF | TGTGCCAGCAGCTTTGATGAGCAGTTCTTC
TRBJ2-3 | few | TRBV7-8 | NA | CASSLGYGATDTQYF | TGTGCCAGCAGTCTCGGGTACGGGGCCACAGATACGCAGTATTTT
TRBJ1-1 | many | TRBV12-3/TRBV12-4 | NA | CASSFILGVSGNTEAFF | TGTGCCAGCAGTTTCATCTTGGGGGTCTCGGGGAACACTGAAGCTTTCTTT
TRBJ1-1 | NA | TRBV4-3 | NA | CASSQDVSHPQVFTEAFF | TGCGCCAGCAGCCAAGATGTCTCGCACCCACAGGTTTTCACTGAAGCTTTCTTT
TRBJ2-1 | NA | TRBV20-1 | NA | CSAGHSRGARGDEQFF | TGCAGTGCCGGACATAGCAGGGGGGCCCGGGGCGATGAGCAGTTCTTC
TRBJ1-2 | NA | TRBV9 | TRBD1 | CASSVGGQGVNIRYGYTF | TGTGCCAGCAGCGTAGGGGGACAGGGCGTTAATATCCGCTATGGCTACACCTTC
TRBJ2-7 | many | TRBV7-9 | NA | CASSAREGAASYEQYF | TGTGCCAGCAGCGCTAGGGAGGGGGCGGCGTCCTACGAGCAGTACTTC
TRBJ1-2 | NA | TRBV6-2/TRBV6-3 | NA | CASSYGQMTPYGYTF | TGTGCCAGCAGTTACGGACAGATGACCCCCTATGGCTACACCTTC
TRBJ2-2 | few | TRBV7-9 | NA | CAPGRENTGELFF | TGTGCCCCCGGGCGGGAGAACACCGGGGAGCTGTTTTTT
TRBJ1-2 | NA | TRBV12-3/TRBV12-4 | NA | CASSLIQVDGYTF | TGTGCCAGCAGTTTGATCCAGGTCGATGGCTACACCTTC
TRBJ1-1 | NA | TRBV19 | NA | CASSVTGRSTEAFF | TGTGCCAGTAGTGTAACAGGGAGGAGCACTGAAGCTTTCTTT
TRBJ2-5 | few | TRBV7-3 | NA | CASSLMGNQETQYF | TGTGCCAGCAGCTTAATGGGCAACCAAGAGACCCAGTACTTC
TRBJ1-1 | NA | TRBV6-1 | NA | CASSEAGGYEAFF | TGTGCCAGCAGTGAAGCCGGGGGATATGAAGCTTTCTTT
TRBJ1-1 | few | TRBV6-5 | TRBD1 | CASSYSGGQEEAFF | TGTGCCAGCAGTTACTCCGGAGGACAGGAAGAAGCTTTCTTT
TRBJ1-1 | NA | TRBV7-9 | NA | CASSLTEGTEAFF | TGTGCCAGCAGCTTAACGGAGGGCACTGAAGCTTTCTTT
TRBJ1-1 | few | TRBV7-6 | NA | CASSLPGETEAFF | TGTGCCAGCAGCTTACCAGGGGAGACTGAAGCTTTCTTT
TRBJ2-7 | NA | TRBV5-1 | NA | CASSLGVGDSYEQYF | TGCGCCAGCAGCTTGGGAGTGGGCGATTCCTACGAGCAGTACTTC
TRBJ2-1 | NA | TRBV5-6 | TRBD1 | CASSFTAGGHEQFF | TGTGCCAGCAGCTTTACGGCAGGGGGCCATGAGCAGTTCTTC
TRBJ2-3 | NA | TRBV7-9 | TRBD2 | CASSPPSGGPDTQYF | TGTGCCAGCAGCCCTCCTAGCGGGGGCCCAGATACGCAGTATTTT